A selection of T cell receptor beta chains follows, all from one sample in a study of T cells after yellow fever vaccination. TCRdb analysed the 5' RACE reads with MiXCR anew, one entry per CDR3 protein. The data show a few hundred thousand distinct CDR3 sequences, about 5% seen once. Sequences were derived from CD4+ T cells sorted from PBMCs, sampled on the day of the yellow fever booster vaccination. All receptors derive from a man aged 18 to 29 who received the YFV17D yellow fever vaccine. Each CDR3 is given with its conserved first and last residue. D genes are given only for firm matches. Rows may omit the clone size; those that give it use once, few, many or a size class.

D gene: NA; J gene: TRBJ1-3; V gene: TRBV15; clone size: NA; CDR3 protein: CATSRVAGPISGNTIYF; CDR3 DNA: TGTGCCACCAGCAGAGTAGCGGGGCCTATCTCTGGAAACACCATATATTTT
D gene: NA; J gene: TRBJ2-7; V gene: TRBV7-2; clone size: few; CDR3 protein: CASSLTIATEQYF; CDR3 DNA: TGTGCCAGCAGCTTAACTATCGCGACCGAGCAGTACTTC
D gene: NA; J gene: TRBJ2-3; V gene: TRBV7-2; clone size: NA; CDR3 protein: CASSLSVLADTQYF; CDR3 DNA: TGTGCCAGCAGCTTAAGCGTGCTAGCAGATACGCAGTATTTT
D gene: TRBD2; J gene: TRBJ2-3; V gene: TRBV2; clone size: NA; CDR3 protein: CASMGLPGSTDTQYF; CDR3 DNA: TGTGCCAGCATGGGACTACCTGGGAGCACAGATACGCAGTATTTT
D gene: NA; J gene: TRBJ1-3; V gene: TRBV12-3/TRBV12-4; clone size: few; CDR3 protein: CASTLRHSGNTIYF; CDR3 DNA: TGTGCCAGCACCCTCAGGCACTCTGGAAACACCATATATTTT
D gene: TRBD1; J gene: TRBJ2-4; V gene: TRBV7-2; clone size: many; CDR3 protein: CASSLETGYENIQYF; CDR3 DNA: TGTGCCAGCAGCTTAGAGACAGGGTATGAAAACATTCAGTACTTC
D gene: TRBD2; J gene: TRBJ2-2; V gene: TRBV7-9; clone size: NA; CDR3 protein: CASSWRGGAPTGELFF; CDR3 DNA: TGTGCCAGCAGCTGGCGCGGGGGGGCTCCCACCGGGGAGCTGTTTTTT
D gene: NA; J gene: TRBJ2-3; V gene: TRBV3-1; clone size: few; CDR3 protein: CASSPSRDSSDTQYF; CDR3 DNA: TGTGCCAGCAGCCCTTCGCGTGATTCCTCAGATACGCAGTATTTT
D gene: NA; J gene: TRBJ2-5; V gene: TRBV12-3/TRBV12-4; clone size: NA; CDR3 protein: CASSLGVGPERDF; CDR3 DNA: TGTGCCAGCAGTTTAGGGGTGGGTCCAGAAAGAGACTTC
D gene: NA; J gene: TRBJ2-5; V gene: TRBV10-3; clone size: NA; CDR3 protein: CAISESKGGKQETQYF; CDR3 DNA: TGTGCCATCAGTGAGTCGAAAGGGGGGAAACAAGAGACCCAGTACTTC
D gene: TRBD1; J gene: TRBJ1-6; V gene: TRBV5-1; clone size: many; CDR3 protein: CASSLTGAGSPLHF; CDR3 DNA: TGCGCCAGCAGTCTCACAGGGGCTGGTTCACCCCTCCACTTT
D gene: NA; J gene: TRBJ1-4; V gene: TRBV20-1; clone size: many; CDR3 protein: CSASPSGINEKLFF; CDR3 DNA: TGCAGTGCTAGTCCTTCTGGGATTAATGAAAAACTGTTTTTT
D gene: NA; J gene: TRBJ2-7; V gene: TRBV4-2; clone size: few; CDR3 protein: CASSQGTSYEQYF; CDR3 DNA: TGTGCCAGCAGCCAAGGGACCTCCTACGAGCAGTACTTC
D gene: NA; J gene: TRBJ1-6; V gene: TRBV10-2; clone size: few; CDR3 protein: CASSESQGSSPLHF; CDR3 DNA: TGCGCCAGCAGTGAGTCGCAGGGGAGTTCACCCCTCCACTTT
D gene: NA; J gene: TRBJ2-3; V gene: TRBV7-2; clone size: many; CDR3 protein: CASSPYGPRGYTDTQYF; CDR3 DNA: TGTGCCAGCAGCCCGTACGGCCCCAGGGGATACACAGATACGCAGTATTTT
D gene: NA; J gene: TRBJ1-2; V gene: TRBV18; clone size: NA; CDR3 protein: CASSPEPYGYTF; CDR3 DNA: TGTGCCAGCTCACCAGAGCCTTATGGCTACACCTTC
D gene: NA; J gene: TRBJ1-2; V gene: TRBV10-3; clone size: NA; CDR3 protein: CAISARGGLRRDGYTF; CDR3 DNA: TGTGCCATCAGTGCCCGGGGGGGGCTCCGACGGGATGGCTACACCTTC
D gene: NA; J gene: TRBJ1-3; V gene: TRBV20-1; clone size: few; CDR3 protein: CSVPGSDGSGNTIYF; CDR3 DNA: TGCAGTGTCCCGGGGTCTGATGGATCTGGAAACACCATATATTTT
D gene: TRBD2; J gene: TRBJ2-7; V gene: TRBV7-9; clone size: few; CDR3 protein: CASSSTSSSWEQYF; CDR3 DNA: TGTGCCAGCAGCTCGACTAGCTCCTCTTGGGAGCAGTACTTC
D gene: TRBD1; J gene: TRBJ1-5; V gene: TRBV25-1; clone size: NA; CDR3 protein: CAVGQGESNQPQHF; CDR3 DNA: TGTGCCGTCGGACAGGGCGAAAGCAATCAGCCCCAGCATTTT
D gene: NA; J gene: TRBJ1-4; V gene: TRBV4-1; clone size: many; CDR3 protein: CASSQEAATNEKLFF; CDR3 DNA: TGCGCCAGCAGCCAGGAAGCCGCAACTAATGAAAAACTGTTTTTT
D gene: NA; J gene: TRBJ1-3; V gene: TRBV7-2; clone size: few; CDR3 protein: CASSFNGNTIYF; CDR3 DNA: TGTGCCAGCAGCTTTAATGGAAACACCATATATTTT
D gene: NA; J gene: TRBJ2-3; V gene: TRBV7-3; clone size: NA; CDR3 protein: CASSLTWTDTQYF; CDR3 DNA: TGTGCCAGCAGCTTAACTTGGACAGATACGCAGTATTTT
D gene: TRBD2; J gene: TRBJ2-5; V gene: TRBV5-4; clone size: few; CDR3 protein: CASSLDQRGAWETQYF; CDR3 DNA: TGTGCCAGCAGCCTGGACCAGCGGGGGGCCTGGGAGACCCAGTACTTC
D gene: NA; J gene: TRBJ2-3; V gene: TRBV15; clone size: many; CDR3 protein: CATSGNRRATDTQYF; CDR3 DNA: TGTGCCACCAGCGGGAATAGGAGAGCCACAGATACGCAGTATTTT
D gene: NA; J gene: TRBJ1-1; V gene: TRBV29-1; clone size: many; CDR3 protein: CSGLTLMGGTEAFF; CDR3 DNA: TGCAGCGGCCTAACCCTGATGGGGGGCACTGAAGCTTTCTTT
D gene: NA; J gene: TRBJ1-2; V gene: TRBV5-6; clone size: NA; CDR3 protein: CASSLNWGSSRGYTF; CDR3 DNA: TGTGCCAGCAGCCTGAATTGGGGGAGTTCGCGTGGCTACACCTTC
D gene: TRBD2; J gene: TRBJ2-5; V gene: TRBV9; clone size: few; CDR3 protein: CASSVSSGLYQETQYF; CDR3 DNA: TGTGCCAGCAGCGTTTCTAGCGGGCTGTACCAAGAGACCCAGTACTTC
D gene: TRBD1; J gene: TRBJ1-6; V gene: TRBV27; clone size: NA; CDR3 protein: CASRAGTGGSPLHF; CDR3 DNA: TGTGCCAGCAGGGCCGGGACAGGGGGATCACCCCTCCACTTT
D gene: NA; J gene: TRBJ2-7; V gene: TRBV2; clone size: NA; CDR3 protein: CASSVSSHSYEQYF; CDR3 DNA: TGTGCCAGCAGTGTCAGCTCTCATTCCTACGAGCAGTACTTC
D gene: NA; J gene: TRBJ1-1; V gene: TRBV5-5; clone size: many; CDR3 protein: CASRTLGSMNTEAFF; CDR3 DNA: TGTGCCAGCAGAACGTTGGGGAGCATGAACACTGAAGCTTTCTTT
D gene: NA; J gene: TRBJ2-2; V gene: TRBV4-3; clone size: NA; CDR3 protein: CASSQGAQGTGELFF; CDR3 DNA: TGCGCCAGCAGCCAAGGGGCACAGGGCACCGGGGAGCTGTTTTTT